A selection of T cell receptor beta chains follows, all from one sample in a study of vaccination and CD4 T cells after COVID-19. No antigen is known for these receptors. TCRdb itself ran the PCR reads through MiXCR, one entry per CDR3 protein. The sample lists some 7,000 distinct CDR3 sequences; 25% to 35% were seen once. Sequenced material: CD4+ T cells from blood, cultured in vitro. The receptors originated from a human donor in good health. Each CDR3 is given with its conserved first and last residue. A D gene is named only where the DNA matches it firmly. A row's size may be missing; if present it is once, few, many or a size class.

V gene	clone size	J gene	D gene	CDR3 protein	CDR3 DNA
TRBV7-3	few	TRBJ2-5	.	CASSYTDLSTQYF	TGTGCCAGCAGCTACACAGACCTGTCGACCCAGTACTTC
TRBV11-1	few	TRBJ1-5	.	CASSRAEGPQHF	TGTGCCAGCAGCCGAGCCGAGGGGCCCCAGCATTTT
TRBV6-1	once	TRBJ2-1	TRBD2	CASSRGTSGRGEQFF	TGTGCCAGCAGCCGGGGGACTAGCGGCAGAGGTGAGCAGTTCTTC
TRBV5-1	.	TRBJ2-7	TRBD1	CASSFQQGATGLGYEQYF	TGCGCCAGCAGCTTTCAACAGGGGGCGACCGGTCTAGGCTACGAGCAGTACTTC
TRBV7-9	.	TRBJ2-3	.	CASSFVVSDTQYF	TGTGCCAGCAGCTTCGTTGTGTCAGATACGCAGTATTTT
TRBV12-3/TRBV12-4	few	TRBJ1-2	.	CASSLKWSPHF	TGTGCCAGCAGTTTAAAGTGGAGTCCGCACTTC
TRBV7-2	.	TRBJ2-3	.	CASSSVLSWGGDTQYF	TGTGCCAGCAGCTCCGTGCTAAGTTGGGGCGGAGATACGCAGTATTTT
TRBV25-1	.	TRBJ2-7	.	CASSEFVSGRGSEQYF	TGTGCCAGCAGTGAATTCGTTTCAGGGAGAGGTAGCGAGCAGTACTTC
TRBV30	.	TRBJ2-5	TRBD2	CARSVQGAGGLYTTQYF	TGTGCCCGGAGTGTACAAGGAGCGGGGGGCCTTTATACGACCCAGTACTTC
TRBV6-1	few	TRBJ1-1	.	CASSVQRANTEAFF	TGTGCCAGCAGTGTACAGCGGGCGAACACTGAAGCTTTCTTT
TRBV6-1	few	TRBJ2-3	.	CATVRVGTDTQYF	TGTGCCACGGTTAGGGTCGGTACAGATACGCAGTATTTT
TRBV4-2	.	TRBJ1-5	.	CASSQPGQNNQPQHF	TGTGCCAGCAGCCAACCCGGACAGAACAATCAGCCCCAGCATTTT
TRBV11-3	.	TRBJ2-2	.	CASSFMVRGELFF	TGTGCCAGCAGCTTTATGGTGCGCGGGGAGCTGTTTTTT
TRBV5-4	few	TRBJ2-5	.	CASSSQGRSGETQYF	TGTGCCAGCAGCTCCCAGGGTAGATCGGGAGAGACCCAGTACTTC
TRBV7-9	few	TRBJ2-3	.	CASSLEQGSKYF	TGTGCCAGCAGCTTAGAACAGGGAAGCAAGTATTTT
TRBV27	few	TRBJ2-1	TRBD2	CASSPGLAGGGEQFF	TGTGCCAGCAGTCCCGGACTAGCGGGGGGTGGTGAGCAGTTCTTC
TRBV5-4	.	TRBJ2-5	.	CASSFPVEETQYF	TGTGCCAGCAGCTTCCCAGTGGAGGAGACCCAGTACTTC
TRBV10-2	.	TRBJ2-5	.	CASSAVSGQETQYF	TGCGCCAGCAGTGCGGTTAGCGGCCAAGAGACCCAGTACTTC
TRBV10-3	few	TRBJ2-7	TRBD2	CAITPRGGDEQYF	TGTGCCATCACACCCCGGGGGGGGGACGAGCAGTACTTC
TRBV7-3	.	TRBJ1-2	TRBD1	CASSSWTGGDFGGYTF	TGTGCCAGCAGCTCCTGGACAGGGGGGGACTTTGGTGGCTACACCTTC